The clone carrying this T cell receptor beta chain came up many times. TCRdb re-called the 5' RACE reads with MiXCR, one entry per CDR3 protein. This sample has roughly 74,000 distinct CDR3 sequences, with less than 5.5% found just once. This sample is drawn from a study of neurological immune-mediated disorders. The CDR3 covers 13 residues. Trimming removed 3 bases from V and 7 bases from J, with 10 bases in between. CDR1 and CDR2 (germline): SGHTA, FQGNSA. The chain is built from TRBV7-2 and TRBJ1-5; no firm D call. Sequencing used PBMCs. The clonotype comes from a man aged 18-30 years with multiple sclerosis. The CDR3 DNA reads as TGTGCCAGCAGCTTTGGGGTAGGGCAGCCCCAGCATTTT. The encoded protein is CASSFGVGQPQHF.